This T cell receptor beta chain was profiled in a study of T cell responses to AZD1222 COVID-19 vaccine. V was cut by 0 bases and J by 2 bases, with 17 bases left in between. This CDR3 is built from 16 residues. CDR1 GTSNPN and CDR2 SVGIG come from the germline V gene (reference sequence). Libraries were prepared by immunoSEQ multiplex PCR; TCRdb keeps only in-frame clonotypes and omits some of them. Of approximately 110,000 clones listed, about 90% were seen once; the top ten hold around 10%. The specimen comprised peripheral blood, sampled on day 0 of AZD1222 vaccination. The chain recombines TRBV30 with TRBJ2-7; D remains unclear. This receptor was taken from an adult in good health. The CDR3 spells CAWSVLPPRGAYEQYF. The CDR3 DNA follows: TGTGCCTGGAGTGTACTTCCCCCCCGTGGGGCCTACGAGCAGTACTTC. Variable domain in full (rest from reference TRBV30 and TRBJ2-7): SQTIHQWPATLVQPVGSPLSLECTVEGTSNPNLYWYRQAAGRGLQLLFYSVGIGQISSEVPQNLSASRPQDRQFILSSKKLLLSDSGFYLCAWSVLPPRGAYEQYFGPGTRLTVT.